The 8 T cell receptor beta chains below all came from one sample that was sequenced in a study of CD8 T cells in ankylosing spondylitis. From the 5' RACE reads, TCRdb called clonotypes with MiXCR, one entry per CDR3 protein. Of some 840,000 distinct CDR3 sequences in the sample, approximately 10% were seen once. Study-level results: Ankylosing spondylitis blood appeared to carry a characteristic TCR beta motif of roughly eight highly homologous variants.

These receptors' targets are unknown. The sample consisted of blood, either unsorted or a sorted T cell fraction (not recorded which). These receptors were taken from a male donor with ankylosing spondylitis.

This clonotype was recorded many times. The chain links TRBV7-9 to TRBJ2-3; D is unresolved. Germline assignment: CDR1 SEHNR and CDR2 FQNEAQ (reference sequence). The CDR3 runs to 15 residues. The V and J ends lost 2 bases and 0 bases respectively, with 9 bases between them. Here the CDR3 reads CASSLSASSTDTQYF. The CDR3 DNA follows: TGTGCCAGCAGCTTAAGCGCGTCTAGCACAGATACGCAGTATTTT.

The chain carries TRBV20-1 and TRBJ1-1; possibly TRBD1 for D (5 bases). V dropped 5 bases and J dropped 8 bases, with 12 bases sitting between them. CDR3 length: 11 amino acids. Germline CDR1 is DFQATT and CDR2 is SNEGSKA (reference sequence). CDR3: CSAQRGTEAFF. The CDR3 region has the DNA TGCAGTGCTCAGCGGGGCACCGAAGCTTTCTTT.

In its sample, this clonotype was seen a few times. V is TRBV9 and J is TRBJ2-7, with D unclear. This CDR3 has 14 residues. The germline CDR1 and CDR2 sequences are SGDLS and YYNGEE. Trimming took off 0 bases at V and 0 bases at J, with 7 bases between the two ends. This CDR3 reads CASSVDPYSYEQYF. For the CDR3, the DNA is TGTGCCAGCAGCGTAGACCCTTACTCCTACGAGCAGTACTTC. The complete variable domain, with remaining parts taken from reference TRBV9 and TRBJ2-7, reads DSGVTQTPKHLITATGQRVTLRCSPRSGDLSVYWYQQSLDQGLQFLIQYYNGEERAKGNILERFSAQQFPDLHSELNLSSLELGDSALYFCASSVDPYSYEQYFGPGTRLTVT.

Points on this clonotype: A junction end diverges from the germline sequence, so it may reflect a read error. The chain employs TRBV7-2 and TRBJ1-6; no reliable D call. The CDR3 has 14 residues. In germline, CDR1 is SGHTA, CDR2 FQGNSA. CDR3 sequence (DNA): TGTGCCAGCAGATTAGACGTGGGGAATTCACCCCTCCACTTT. Encoded protein: CASRLDVGNSPLHF.

This clonotype was observed at least ten times. The chain has TRBV20-1 and TRBJ2-1, with 9 bases that match TRBD2. J gave up 6 bases and V 6 bases, and 12 bases lay outside the gene matches. The CDR3 is 15 amino acids. Germline CDR1 is DFQATT and CDR2 is SNEGSKA (reference sequence). CDR3 DNA sequence: TGCAGTGCCTCTCCCTGGACTAGCGAGGGCAATGAGCAGTTCTTC. It encodes CSASPWTSEGNEQFF.

This chain joins TRBV6-5 and TRBJ1-2; D ambiguous. The CDR3 extends over 11 amino acids. The germline V gene has CDR1 MNHEY and CDR2 SVGAGI. Trimming pared 6 bases from V and 6 bases from J, leaving 8 bases between. This CDR3 reads CASSQINGYTF. CDR3 bases: TGTGCCAGCAGCCAGATAAATGGCTACACCTTC.

There are a few counts of this clonotype. The rearrangement joins TRBV7-3 to TRBJ1-5; D is perhaps TRBD1 (6 bases). The CDR3 runs 15 residues. From germline, CDR1 is SGHTA and CDR2 FQGTGA. V lost 2 bases and J 6 bases, leaving 14 bases between the germline ends. The CDR3 region has the DNA TGTGCCAGCAGCTTATCCGGGGGCGCGGGTCAGCCCCAGCATTTT. Its protein product is CASSLSGGAGQPQHF. The variable domain in full, with the rest retrieved from reference TRBV7-3 and TRBJ1-5, is GAGVSQTPSNKVTEKGKYVELRCDPISGHTALYWYRQSLGQGPEFLIYFQGTGAADDSGLPNDRFFAVRPEGSVSTLKIQRTERGDSAVYLCASSLSGGAGQPQHFGDGTRLSIL.

The rearrangement uses TRBV20-1 and TRBJ2-7, with TRBD2 matching over 14 bases. Trimming took 8 bases from V and 9 from J; bases not matched to a gene: 6. The CDR3 extends over 12 amino acids. CDR1 is DFQATT, CDR2 SNEGSKA, per germline (reference sequence). The CDR3 reads CSRGTSGRTQYF. The DNA of the CDR3 is TGCAGTAGAGGGACTAGCGGGAGAACGCAGTACTTC.